The 30 T cell receptor beta chains presented below share a single source sample, sequenced in a study of radiation and T cells in renal cell carcinoma. Clones were read by immunoSEQ multiplex PCR, and TCRdb kept only the in-frame ones, dropping some. This table holds around 60,000 clones, around 81% found once. The time point here: blood 2 weeks post-SBRT. Sample treatment: 15 Gy SBRT to primary tumor, nephrectomy 4 weeks later. Here the sequenced sample was blood, taken from a patient whose treatment included radiotherapy and nephrectomy. These receptors were collected from a man in his 60s with renal cell carcinoma.

In its sample, this clone was seen once. The rearrangement uses TRBV5-6 and TRBJ2-5; no firm D call. The CDR3 runs to 13 residues. Germline assignment: CDR1 SGHDT and CDR2 YYEEEE. Between the trimmed V and J ends, which lost 5 bases and 5 bases, there was a span of 13 bases. The CDR3 loop is CASRSTLYETQYF. DNA of the CDR3: TGTGCCAGCAGGAGTACCCTTTACGAGACCCAGTACTTC.

The chain couples TRBV5-1 to TRBJ2-6; 8 bases are shared with TRBD2. The germline V gene has CDR1 SGHRS and CDR2 YFSETQ. V was clipped by 1 base and J by 3 bases; unmatched bases: 3. The CDR3 has 16 residues. CDR3 nucleotide sequence: TGCGCCAGCAGCTTGAGCGGGAGTGGTGGGGCCAACGTCCTGACTTTC. This encodes CASSLSGSGGANVLTF.

The chain is built from TRBV6-5 and TRBJ2-3; D unclear. The V end lost 5 bases, the J end lost 5 bases, and 17 bases lay between the germline ends. CDR1 and CDR2 from the germline V gene are MNHEY and SVGAGI. The CDR3 consists of 15 residues. The CDR3 loop is CASSSEPRWGDTQYF. DNA for the CDR3: TGTGCCAGCAGTAGCGAACCCCGGTGGGGAGATACGCAGTATTTT.

The V and J genes are TRBV10-3 and TRBJ2-2; no clear D. V gave up 3 bases and J gave up 10 bases, with 9 bases separating them. Germline CDR1 reads ENHRY; CDR2 reads SYGVKD. CDR3 size: 12 residues. CDR3 DNA: TGTGCCATCAGTGAACAATCTGAGGAGCTGTTTTTT. Amino acids: CAISEQSEELFF.

The rearrangement links TRBV19 to TRBJ2-6; TRBD1 is a possible D gene (5 bases). Trimming removed 6 bases from V and 0 bases from J, with 12 bases in between. Germline V CDR1 and CDR2: LNHDA, SQIVND (reference sequence). The CDR3 covers 16 residues. CDR3 sequence: CASSQDSFSGANVLTF. CDR3 DNA: TGTGCCAGTAGCCAAGACAGCTTCTCTGGGGCCAACGTCCTGACTTTC.

The chain recombines TRBV5-4 with TRBJ2-7; 10 bases map to TRBD2. Trimming at V came to 2 bases and at J to 2 bases, leaving 1 base not matched to a gene. CDR1 is SGHNT, CDR2 YYREEE, per germline (reference sequence). CDR3 length: 14 residues. CDR3: CASSFSGGTYEQYF. The CDR3 bases are TGTGCCAGCAGCTTTAGCGGGGGGACCTACGAGCAGTACTTC.

The chain has TRBV2 and TRBJ2-2; 7 positions match TRBD1. Germline trimming cut 4 bases from V and 1 base from J; bases unmatched to any gene: 0. Germline CDR1 and CDR2: SNHLY and FYNNEI. The CDR3 totals 14 residues. The chain's CDR3 is CASSGQGNTGELFF. The CDR3, as DNA: TGTGCCAGCAGTGGACAGGGGAACACCGGGGAGCTGTTTTTT.

The rearrangement joins TRBV11-3 to TRBJ1-2; no reliable D call. The CDR3 has 11 residues. Trimming shortened V by 5 bases and J by 10 bases, and 11 bases separated the two germline ends. Per the germline V gene, CDR1 is SGHNT and CDR2 is YENEEA. As DNA, the CDR3 is TGTGCCAGCAGCGATAGCCTTGACTACACCTTC. Protein sequence: CASSDSLDYTF. The full variable domain, its missing parts supplied by reference TRBV11-3 and TRBJ1-2, is EAGVVQSPRYKIIEKKQPVAFWCNPISGHNTLYWYLQNLGQGPELLIRYENEEAVDDSQLPKDRFSAERLKGVDSTLKIQPAELGDSAVYLCASSDSLDYTFGSGTRLTVV.

The J gene is TRBJ2-7, the V gene TRBV19, with TRBD2 as a possible D gene (5 bases). Germline V gives CDR1 LNHDA, CDR2 SQIVND (reference sequence). V was trimmed by 5 bases and J by 3 bases, leaving 17 bases between them. The CDR3 spans 15 residues. The CDR3 nucleotides are TGTGCCAGTAGTCTGACTAACAAGCCCCTCTACGAGCAGTACTTC. It specifies CASSLTNKPLYEQYF.

The chain carries TRBV6-6 and TRBJ1-2; D perhaps matches TRBD1 (6 bases). Germline CDR1 MNHNY, CDR2 SVGAGI (reference sequence). The length of the CDR3 is 15 residues. The V end lost 6 bases, the J end lost 1 base, and 15 bases lay between the germline ends. The CDR3 here is CASSPGVISNYGYTF. CDR3 DNA: TGTGCCAGCAGCCCAGGGGTGATAAGTAACTATGGCTACACCTTC.

CDR3 DNA: TGTGCCAGCAGCTTAGCGCACCAGGGGAGCTACGAGCAGTACTTC. It yields the protein CASSLAHQGSYEQYF. The chain is built from TRBV7-6 and TRBJ2-7; tentatively, D is TRBD1 (6 bases). V gave up 0 bases and J gave up 3 bases, with 12 bases separating them. The germline gives CDR1 SGHVS, CDR2 FNYEAQ. CDR3 length: 15 amino acids.

V usage is TRBV9 and J usage is TRBJ1-1; D not certain. From germline, CDR1 is SGDLS and CDR2 YYNGEE. This CDR3 contains 15 residues. The V end was cut by 0 bases, the J end by 3 bases, with 12 bases between. The CDR3 is CASSVVIEGHTEAFF. CDR3 nucleotide sequence: TGTGCCAGCAGCGTAGTGATTGAGGGCCACACTGAAGCTTTCTTT.

The gene calls are TRBV15 and TRBJ1-1; D gene ambiguous. Trimming took off 1 base at V and 0 bases at J, with 3 bases between the two ends. This CDR3 is built from 13 residues. Germline V gives CDR1 LNHNV, CDR2 YYDKDF (reference sequence). CDR3 nucleotide sequence: TGTGCCACCAGCAGAGCCCTGAACACTGAAGCTTTCTTT. It codes for CATSRALNTEAFF.

The rearrangement links TRBV7-2 to TRBJ2-5; D gene unclear. The length of the CDR3 is 14 residues. Trimming took 5 bases from V and 2 from J, leaving 12 bases between them. Germline assignment: CDR1 SGHTA and CDR2 FQGNSA. This CDR3 reads CASSPWSEQETQYF. For the CDR3, the DNA is TGTGCCAGCAGCCCATGGTCAGAACAAGAGACCCAGTACTTC.

The chain uses TRBV10-3 and TRBJ1-5; D uncertain. Germline lookup yields CDR1 ENHRY and CDR2 SYGVKD. CDR3 length: 13 residues. V lost 4 bases, J lost 5 bases, and 9 bases lay in between. In DNA form, the CDR3 reads TGTGCCATCAGTGTAAGGGTAGATCAGCCCCAGCATTTT. This encodes CAISVRVDQPQHF.

The J gene is TRBJ2-6, the V gene TRBV7-2; no clear D. V was trimmed by 5 bases and J by 0 bases, leaving 8 bases between them. The CDR3 has 15 amino acids. Germline V gene lookup returns CDR1 SGHTA and CDR2 FQGNSA. CDR3 region: CASSPVHSGANVLTF. CDR3 in DNA: TGTGCCAGCAGCCCCGTCCACTCTGGGGCCAACGTCCTGACTTTC.

This clone turned up a few times. The rearrangement links TRBV19 to TRBJ2-5; 8 bases line up with TRBD1. Trimming took 3 bases from V and 2 from J; bases not matched to a gene: 11. Germline V gene lookup returns CDR1 LNHDA and CDR2 SQIVND (reference sequence). There are 17 residues in the CDR3. The CDR3 reads CASSIGQGDSTQETQYF. The DNA of the CDR3 is TGTGCCAGTAGTATCGGACAGGGAGACTCAACTCAAGAGACCCAGTACTTC.

The chain links TRBV5-1 to TRBJ2-3, with D possibly being TRBD2 (5 bases). Germline CDR1 SGHRS, CDR2 YFSETQ. The CDR3 loop spans 13 amino acids. V lost 2 bases and J 4 bases, leaving 8 bases between the germline ends. This chain's CDR3 is CASSFPGSDTQYF. The CDR3 DNA is TGCGCCAGCAGCTTCCCGGGATCAGATACGCAGTATTTT.

This clone has more than one count but fewer than ten. V is TRBV30 and J is TRBJ1-4, with TRBD1 identical over 11 bases. This CDR3 comprises 15 residues. CDR1 and CDR2 (germline): GTSNPN, SVGIG (reference sequence). The V segment lost 2 bases and the J segment 8 bases; nucleotides outside the gene matches: 7. CDR3 DNA: TGTGCCTGGAGTTCCGGGACAGGGGGATTGGAAAAACTGTTTTTT. As protein: CAWSSGTGGLEKLFF.

V and J are TRBV19 and TRBJ1-5; D is ambiguous. The CDR3 loop spans 16 amino acids. Looked up from germline, CDR1 is LNHDA and CDR2 is SQIVND (reference sequence). The V end was cut by 4 bases, the J end by 7 bases, with 20 bases between. The CDR3 DNA reads TGTGCCAGTAGTAGGGGAGAGGGAAGGGTTGGACAGCCCCAGCATTTT. It codes for CASSRGEGRVGQPQHF.

This clone was counted a few times. The DNA of the CDR3 is TGTGCTAGTGGTTTGCAGGGAAGGGAAGCTTTCTTT. This codes for CASGLQGREAFF. This chain links TRBV12-5 with TRBJ1-1; D is perhaps TRBD1 (5 bases). V lost 2 bases, J lost 8 bases, and 9 bases lay in between. Germline assignment: CDR1 LGHNT and CDR2 FRNRAP. This CDR3 is built from 12 residues.

This clone was seen just once. The junction departs from germline at one end; a sequencing error may be responsible. The rearrangement links TRBV9 to TRBJ1-2; 7 bases line up with TRBD1. The germline gives CDR1 SGDLS, CDR2 YYNGEE. The CDR3 extends over 11 amino acids. The CDR3 loop is CASSVDEPGGF. CDR3 in DNA: TGTGCCAGCAGCGTAGATGAGCCAGGGGGCTTC.

The CDR3 DNA is TGTGCCAGCAGTTTATCGTTCAGGGTGAACACTGAAGCTTTCTTT. This encodes CASSLSFRVNTEAFF. The rearrangement links TRBV27 to TRBJ1-1, with D perhaps matching TRBD1 (5 bases). V lost 0 bases, J lost 0 bases, and 8 bases lay in between. CDR3 length: 15 residues. In germline, CDR1 is MNHEY, CDR2 SMNVEV (reference sequence).

This clone was counted a single time. The chain uses TRBV6-5 and TRBJ2-7; D call uncertain. CDR1 and CDR2 from the germline V gene are MNHEY and SVGAGI. The CDR3 length is 12 residues. The V and J ends lost 7 bases and 2 bases respectively, with 9 bases between them. The CDR3 DNA sequence: TGTGCCAGCACCCCGGGTCCCTACGAGCAGTACTTC. The encoded protein is CASTPGPYEQYF.

The chain couples TRBV27 to TRBJ1-2; 10 nucleotides align to TRBD1. The CDR3 sequence is 13 residues long. Germline CDR1 reads MNHEY; CDR2 reads SMNVEV (reference sequence). Trimming cost V 5 bases and J 7 bases; bases outside gene matches: 4. CDR3 sequence: CASSRDRGSGYTF. CDR3 bases: TGTGCCAGCAGTCGGGACAGGGGCTCTGGCTACACCTTC.

V usage is TRBV15 and J usage is TRBJ1-2; no definite D call. Germline CDR1 LNHNV, CDR2 YYDKDF (reference sequence). The CDR3 length is 14 residues. V lost 0 bases to trimming and J lost 7 bases, with 12 bases between them. The CDR3: CATSRDRIVGGYTF. The DNA of the CDR3 is TGTGCCACCAGCAGAGATCGAATAGTGGGTGGCTACACCTTC.

The J gene is TRBJ1-2, the V gene TRBV5-1; maybe TRBD1 (6 bases). This CDR3 region has 15 residues. V lost 4 bases to trimming and J lost 0 bases, with 13 bases between them. Germline V gives CDR1 SGHRS, CDR2 YFSETQ. CDR3: CASSREAGANYGYTF. The CDR3 bases are TGCGCCAGCAGCCGCGAAGCAGGGGCTAACTATGGCTACACCTTC.

This chain connects TRBV6-1 to TRBJ1-5; D uncertain. Trimming took off 3 bases at V and 0 bases at J, with 9 bases between the two ends. Germline values: CDR1 MNHNS, CDR2 SASEGT. The CDR3 has 15 amino acids. CDR3 amino acids: CASSEPGISNQPQHF. The CDR3 DNA follows: TGTGCCAGCAGTGAGCCAGGAATTAGCAATCAGCCCCAGCATTTT.

This rearrangement joins TRBV27 to TRBJ2-1; 7 positions agree with TRBD2. The V gene end was trimmed by 0 bases and the J gene end by 6 bases; junction bases not matched to a gene: 14. Germline CDR1 is MNHEY and CDR2 is SMNVEV (reference sequence). The CDR3 extends over 18 amino acids. The CDR3 reads CASSLSWTSRGSRNEQFF. CDR3 DNA sequence: TGTGCCAGCAGTTTATCCTGGACTAGTAGAGGGTCCCGCAATGAGCAGTTCTTC.

V is TRBV6-1 and J is TRBJ2-7; no firm D call. CDR1 is MNHNS, CDR2 SASEGT, per germline. The length of the CDR3 is 12 residues. The germline V and J ends were trimmed by 5 bases and 2 bases, with 7 bases remaining between them. As DNA, the CDR3 is TGTGCCAGCAGTTGGCCGACCTACGAGCAGTACTTC. It encodes CASSWPTYEQYF.